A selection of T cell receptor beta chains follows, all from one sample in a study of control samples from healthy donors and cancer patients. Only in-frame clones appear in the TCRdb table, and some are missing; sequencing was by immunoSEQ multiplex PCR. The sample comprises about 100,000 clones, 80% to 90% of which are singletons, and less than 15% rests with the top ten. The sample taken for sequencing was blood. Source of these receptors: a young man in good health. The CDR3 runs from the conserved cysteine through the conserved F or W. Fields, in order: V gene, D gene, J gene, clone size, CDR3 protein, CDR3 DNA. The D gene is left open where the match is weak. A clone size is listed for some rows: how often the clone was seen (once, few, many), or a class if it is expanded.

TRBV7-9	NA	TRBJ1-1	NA	CASSPGDNMNTEAFF	TGTGCCAGCAGCCCTGGAGACAACATGAACACTGAAGCTTTCTTT
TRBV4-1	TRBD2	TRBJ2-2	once	CASSTHSGRKSGELFF	TGCGCCAGCAGCACCCATAGCGGGAGGAAATCCGGGGAGCTGTTTTTT
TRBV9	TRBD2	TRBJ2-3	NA	CASSPRGGRTDTQYF	TGTGCCAGCAGCCCCCGGGGGGGGCGCACAGATACGCAGTATTTT
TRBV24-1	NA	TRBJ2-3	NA	CATRGTGSPQDTQYF	TGTGCCACCAGGGGCACCGGGAGCCCTCAGGATACGCAGTATTTT
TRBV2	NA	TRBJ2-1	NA	CASMFLSVGNEQFF	TGTGCCAGCATGTTCCTGTCGGTGGGCAATGAGCAGTTCTTC
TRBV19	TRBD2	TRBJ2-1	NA	CASRTTPTSGRFSLHNEQFF	TGTGCCAGTAGGACCACTCCGACTAGCGGGAGATTCTCACTACACAATGAGCAGTTCTTC
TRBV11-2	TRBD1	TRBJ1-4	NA	CASSEGQLTTNEKLFF	TGTGCCAGCAGCGAGGGACAGCTGACAACTAATGAAAAACTGTTTTTT
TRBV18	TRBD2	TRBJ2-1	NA	CASSPPGLAGSYNEQFF	TGTGCCAGCTCACCTCCAGGGTTAGCGGGGTCCTACAATGAGCAGTTCTTC
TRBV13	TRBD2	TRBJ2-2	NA	CASSHLTPLAGKTGELFF	TGTGCCAGCAGCCATCTCACCCCACTAGCGGGAAAGACCGGGGAGCTGTTTTTT
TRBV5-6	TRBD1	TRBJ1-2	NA	CASSLGQGIGGYTF	TGTGCCAGCAGCTTAGGACAGGGGATAGGTGGCTACACCTTC
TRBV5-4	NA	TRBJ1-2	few	CASSLAETRNTYGYTF	TGTGCCAGCAGCTTGGCCGAAACCAGGAATACCTATGGCTACACCTTC
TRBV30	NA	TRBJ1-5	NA	CAWSVAGVYDQPQHF	TGTGCCTGGAGTGTAGCCGGGGTTTATGATCAGCCCCAGCATTTT
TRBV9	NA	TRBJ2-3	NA	CASSVGEFWDTQYF	TGTGCCAGCAGCGTAGGAGAATTTTGGGATACGCAGTATTTT
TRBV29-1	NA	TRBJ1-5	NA	CSVARYSNQPQHF	TGCAGCGTTGCCAGATATAGCAATCAGCCCCAGCATTTT
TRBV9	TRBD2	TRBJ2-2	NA	CASGQRAGANTGELFF	TGTGCCAGCGGCCAAAGGGCGGGAGCGAACACCGGGGAGCTGTTTTTT
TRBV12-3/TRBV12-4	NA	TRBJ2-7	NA	CASSRTELYEQYF	TGTGCCAGCAGTCGGACAGAGCTATACGAGCAGTACTTC
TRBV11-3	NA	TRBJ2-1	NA	CASSSRRLGYNEQFF	TGTGCCAGCAGCTCACGCCGGCTGGGATACAATGAGCAGTTCTTC
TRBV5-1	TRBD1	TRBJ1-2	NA	CASSLQPGQGANYGYTF	TGCGCCAGCAGCTTGCAGCCGGGACAGGGGGCAAACTATGGCTACACCTTC
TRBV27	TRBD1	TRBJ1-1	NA	CASSTGVNTEAFF	TGTGCCAGCAGCACAGGGGTGAACACTGAAGCTTTCTTT
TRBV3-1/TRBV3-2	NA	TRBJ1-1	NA	CASSPYSGAGTEAFF	TGTGCCAGCAGCCCGTACTCGGGGGCGGGGACTGAAGCTTTCTTT
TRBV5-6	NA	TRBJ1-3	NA	CASSLSGRLSGNTIYF	TGTGCCAGCAGCCTTAGTGGCAGGCTCTCTGGAAACACCATATATTTT
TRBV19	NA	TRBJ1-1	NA	CASSVPGDEAFF	TGTGCCAGTAGTGTCCCCGGGGATGAAGCTTTCTTT
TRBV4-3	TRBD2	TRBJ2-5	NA	CASSPGTSPQETQYF	TGCGCCAGCAGCCCGGGGACTAGCCCTCAAGAGACCCAGTACTTC
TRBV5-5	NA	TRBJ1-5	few	CASSLYPDSAHQPQHF	TGTGCCAGCAGCTTGTACCCAGACAGCGCTCATCAGCCCCAGCATTTT
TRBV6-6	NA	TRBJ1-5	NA	CASSYGDRQPQHF	TGTGCCAGCAGTTACGGAGACAGACAGCCCCAGCATTTT
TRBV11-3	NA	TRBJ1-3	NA	CASSFGNTIYF	TGTGCCAGCAGTTTTGGAAACACCATATATTTT
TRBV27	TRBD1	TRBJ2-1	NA	CASSTLTGYNEQFF	TGTGCCAGCAGTACCCTGACAGGGTACAATGAGCAGTTCTTC
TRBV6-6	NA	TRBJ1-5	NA	CASSPLQGKAQPQHF	TGTGCCAGCAGCCCCCTCCAGGGTAAGGCTCAGCCCCAGCATTTT
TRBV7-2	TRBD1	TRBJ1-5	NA	CASSLQGVSNQPQHF	TGTGCCAGCAGCCTCCAGGGGGTAAGCAATCAGCCCCAGCATTTT
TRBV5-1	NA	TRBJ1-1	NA	CASSWGLGTKGNTEAFF	TGCGCCAGCAGCTGGGGATTAGGGACAAAGGGAAACACTGAAGCTTTCTTT
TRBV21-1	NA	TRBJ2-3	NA	CASKGQGTDTQYF	TGTGCCAGCAAAGGACAGGGGACAGATACGCAGTATTTT
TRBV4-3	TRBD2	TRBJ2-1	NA	CASSQGLASSIYNEQFF	TGCGCCAGCAGCCAAGGACTAGCGAGTTCCATTTACAATGAGCAGTTCTTC
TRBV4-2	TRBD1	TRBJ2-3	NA	CASSPVGTGSTDTQYF	TGTGCCAGCAGCCCCGTCGGGACAGGGAGCACAGATACGCAGTATTTT
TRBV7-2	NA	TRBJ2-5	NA	CASSLVDQETQYF	TGTGCCAGCAGCTTAGTGGATCAAGAGACCCAGTACTTC